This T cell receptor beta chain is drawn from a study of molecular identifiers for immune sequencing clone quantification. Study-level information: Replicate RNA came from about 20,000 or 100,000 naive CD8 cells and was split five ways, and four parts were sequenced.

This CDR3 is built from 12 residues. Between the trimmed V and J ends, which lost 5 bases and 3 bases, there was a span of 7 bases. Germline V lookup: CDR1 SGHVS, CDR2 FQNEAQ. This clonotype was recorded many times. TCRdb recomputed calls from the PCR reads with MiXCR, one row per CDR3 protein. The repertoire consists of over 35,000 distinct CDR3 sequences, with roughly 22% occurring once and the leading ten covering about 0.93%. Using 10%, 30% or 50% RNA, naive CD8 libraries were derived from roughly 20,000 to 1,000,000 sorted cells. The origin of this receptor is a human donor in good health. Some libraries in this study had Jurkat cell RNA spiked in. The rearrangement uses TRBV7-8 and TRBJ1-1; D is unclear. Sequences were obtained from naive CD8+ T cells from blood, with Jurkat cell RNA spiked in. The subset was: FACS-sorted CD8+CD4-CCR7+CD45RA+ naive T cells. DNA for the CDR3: TGTGCCAGCAGCCCCCAATACACTGAAGCTTTCTTT. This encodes CASSPQYTEAFF.